The clone carrying this T cell receptor beta chain was detected a few times. Its specificity is unknown. Unique molecular identifiers were in the cDNA, with template-switch universal primer binding. TCRdb re-called the 5' RACE reads through MiXCR, storing one row per CDR3 protein. The repertoire consists of hundreds of thousands of distinct CDR3 sequences, with around a tenth occurring once and the leading ten covering roughly 5%. This record comes from a study of identical twins. Study observations and caveats: For monozygotic twins, models underestimated out-of-frame TCR alpha sharing. Out-of-frame alpha sequences shared between twins exhibited an excess of low generation probability. In beta out-of-frame sequences, the excess sharing between twins was weaker.

This CDR3 comprises 14 residues. V shed 4 bases and J shed 4 bases, with 12 bases lying between them. Germline CDR1 and CDR2: SGHRS and YFSETQ. The receptor comes from a woman younger than 30 in good health. The sample was memory (CD45RO+) T cells sorted from blood. The J gene is TRBJ1-3, the V gene TRBV5-1; a weak D match, TRBD1 (6 bases). The CDR3: CASSNGQMGNTIYF. CDR3 sequence (DNA): TGCGCCAGCAGCAACGGACAGATGGGAAACACCATATATTTT.